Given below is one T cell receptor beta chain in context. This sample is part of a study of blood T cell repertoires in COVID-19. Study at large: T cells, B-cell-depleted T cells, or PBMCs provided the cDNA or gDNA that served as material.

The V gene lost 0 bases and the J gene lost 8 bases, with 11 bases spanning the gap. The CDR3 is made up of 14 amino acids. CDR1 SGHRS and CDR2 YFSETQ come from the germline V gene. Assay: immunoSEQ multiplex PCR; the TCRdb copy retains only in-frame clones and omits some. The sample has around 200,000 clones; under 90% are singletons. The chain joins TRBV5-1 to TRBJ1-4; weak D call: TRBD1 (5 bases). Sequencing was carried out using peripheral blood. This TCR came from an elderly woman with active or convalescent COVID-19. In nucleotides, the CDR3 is TGCGCCAGCAGCTTGGCCGGGACTTCCGAAAAACTGTTTTTT. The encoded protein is CASSLAGTSEKLFF.